This T cell receptor beta chain was observed in a study of T cell responses to AZD1222 COVID-19 vaccine. This CDR3 spans 16 amino acids. CDR1 is SEHNR and CDR2 is FQNEAQ in the germline V gene (reference sequence). The V gene end was trimmed by 3 bases and the J gene end by 4 bases; junction bases not matched to a gene: 5. Clones were read by immunoSEQ multiplex PCR, and TCRdb kept only the in-frame ones, dropping some. This table holds about 150,000 clones, around 93% found once. The chain is built from TRBV7-9 and TRBJ2-1; the match to TRBD2 covers 11 bases. The sequences come from peripheral blood, collected on day 0 of AZD1222 vaccination. This clonotype was obtained from an adult in good health. In DNA, the CDR3 is TGTGCCAGCAGCTTGGAGGGACTAGCGGATTACAATGAGCAGTTCTTC. The encoded protein is CASSLEGLADYNEQFF.